The clone carrying this T cell receptor (beta chain) was counted many times. This sample stems from a study of molecular identifiers for immune sequencing clone quantification. TCRdb re-analysed the PCR reads in MiXCR, keeping a single row per CDR3 protein. The sample has about 320,000 distinct CDR3 sequences; 24% are singletons. Losses at the gene ends were 6 bases for V and 5 bases for J; bases not matched to a gene: 8. Germline V gene data show CDR1 as SQVTM and CDR2 as ANQGSEA. The CDR3 consists of 13 residues. Sequencing used naive CD8+ T cells from blood, with Jurkat cell RNA spiked in. Stated subset: FACS-sorted CD8+CD4-CCR7+CD45RA+ naive T cells. The sequence came from a human donor in good health. Some libraries in this study had Jurkat cell RNA spiked in. The genes are TRBV29-1 and TRBJ1-1; 8 bases map to TRBD1. The CDR3: CSVHTGGETEAFF. CDR3 in DNA: TGCAGCGTCCACACAGGGGGAGAAACTGAAGCTTTCTTT.